This entry features one T cell receptor (beta chain) sequence. Every donor was a Caucasian adult from Nashville, Tennessee. These data come from a study of shared clonotypes between healthy human individuals. The germline CDR1 and CDR2 sequences are MNHEY and SVGAGI. This CDR3 contains 13 residues. The V end lost 2 bases, the J end lost 5 bases, and 9 bases lay between the germline ends. Some clones are missing from TCRdb's copy, which holds only in-frame ones; the method was immunoSEQ multiplex PCR. The sample has about 2.3 million clones; about 90% are singletons. This TCR was recovered from a man aged 18 to 35 in good health. Some clones in this sample may be carry-over from other donors' samples. This chain links TRBV6-5 with TRBJ2-5; no definite D call. Source material: naive CD4+ T cells from PBMCs. Stated subset: CD45RA+ positively selected. The CDR3 region has the DNA TGTGCCAGCAGTTACGACGGGTTGGAGACCCAGTACTTC. This translates into CASSYDGLETQYF.